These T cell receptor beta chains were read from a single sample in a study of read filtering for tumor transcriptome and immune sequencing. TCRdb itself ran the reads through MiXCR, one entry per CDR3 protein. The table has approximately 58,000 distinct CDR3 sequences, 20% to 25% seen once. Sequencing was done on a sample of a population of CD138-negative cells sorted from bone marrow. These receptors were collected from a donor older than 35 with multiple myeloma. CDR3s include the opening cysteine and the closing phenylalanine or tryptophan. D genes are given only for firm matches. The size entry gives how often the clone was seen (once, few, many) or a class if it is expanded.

CDR3: CASSPTQYSANTGELFF
DNA: TGCGCCAGCAGCCCTACCCAATACTCAGCGAACACCGGGGAGCTGTTTTTT
D: .
V: TRBV4-1
size: many
J: TRBJ2-2

CDR3: CASSTRQGNEQYF
DNA: TGTGCCAGCAGTACACGGCAGGGGAACGAGCAGTACTTC
D: .
V: TRBV12-3/TRBV12-4
size: few
J: TRBJ2-7

CDR3: CASSLFSIEGETQYF
DNA: TGCGCCAGCAGCTTGTTCAGCATCGAGGGAGAGACCCAGTACTTC
D: .
V: TRBV5-1
size: many
J: TRBJ2-5

CDR3: CASSRDWPSEETRYF
DNA: TGTGCCAGCAGTAGGGACTGGCCCTCGGAAGAGACCCGGTACTTC
D: .
V: TRBV27
size: once
J: TRBJ2-5

CDR3: CASQSQGAGAYNEQFF
DNA: TGTGCCAGCCAAAGTCAGGGGGCAGGAGCCTACAATGAGCAGTTCTTC
D: TRBD1
V: TRBV2
size: many
J: TRBJ2-1

CDR3: CASSLQGGTDTQYF
DNA: TGTGCCAGCAGTCTACAGGGGGGCACAGATACGCAGTATTTT
D: TRBD1
V: TRBV12-3/TRBV12-4
size: many
J: TRBJ2-3

CDR3: CASSPFTSYEQYF
DNA: TGTGCCAGCAGTCCATTCACAAGCTACGAGCAGTACTTC
D: .
V: TRBV28
size: few
J: TRBJ2-7

CDR3: CASSLRSVGYTF
DNA: TGTGCCAGCAGCTTACGATCCGTAGGCTACACCTTC
D: .
V: TRBV7-9
size: few
J: TRBJ1-2

CDR3: CASSPGTGEADTQYF
DNA: TGTGCCAGCAGCCCCGGGACAGGGGAGGCAGATACGCAGTATTTT
D: TRBD1
V: TRBV28
size: many
J: TRBJ2-3

CDR3: CSARDPGQGPNYGYTF
DNA: TGCAGTGCTAGAGACCCCGGACAGGGGCCAAACTATGGCTACACCTTC
D: TRBD1
V: TRBV20-1
size: few
J: TRBJ1-2